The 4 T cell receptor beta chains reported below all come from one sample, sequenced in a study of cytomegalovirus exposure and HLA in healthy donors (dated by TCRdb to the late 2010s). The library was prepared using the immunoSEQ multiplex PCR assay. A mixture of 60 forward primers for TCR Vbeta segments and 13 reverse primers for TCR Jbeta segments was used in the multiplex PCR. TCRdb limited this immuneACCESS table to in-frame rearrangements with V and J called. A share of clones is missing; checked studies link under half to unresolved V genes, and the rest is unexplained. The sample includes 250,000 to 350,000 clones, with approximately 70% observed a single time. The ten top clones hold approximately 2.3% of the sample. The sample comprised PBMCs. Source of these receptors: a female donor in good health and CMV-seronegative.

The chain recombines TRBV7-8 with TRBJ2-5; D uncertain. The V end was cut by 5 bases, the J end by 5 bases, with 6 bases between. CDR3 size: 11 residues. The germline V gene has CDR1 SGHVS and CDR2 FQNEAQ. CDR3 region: CASSPRETQYF. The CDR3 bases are TGTGCCAGCAGCCCCCGGGAGACCCAGTACTTC.

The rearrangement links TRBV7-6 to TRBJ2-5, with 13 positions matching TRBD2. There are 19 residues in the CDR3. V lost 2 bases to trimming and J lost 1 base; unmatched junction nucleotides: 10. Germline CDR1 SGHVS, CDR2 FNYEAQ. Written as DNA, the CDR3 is TGTGCCAGCAGCTTAAGGAGAACACTAGCGGGAGGGCTCCAAGAGACCCAGTACTTC. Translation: CASSLRRTLAGGLQETQYF.

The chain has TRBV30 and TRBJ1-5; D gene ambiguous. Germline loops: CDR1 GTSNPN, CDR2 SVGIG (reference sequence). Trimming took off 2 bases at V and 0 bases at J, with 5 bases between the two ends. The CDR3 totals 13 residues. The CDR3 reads CAWSLDSNQPQHF. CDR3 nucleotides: TGTGCCTGGAGTTTAGATAGCAATCAGCCCCAGCATTTT. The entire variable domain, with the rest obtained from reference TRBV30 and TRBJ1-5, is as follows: SQTIHQWPATLVQPVGSPLSLECTVEGTSNPNLYWYRQAAGRGLQLLFYSVGIGQISSEVPQNLSASRPQDRQFILSSKKLLLSDSGFYLCAWSLDSNQPQHFGDGTRLSIL.

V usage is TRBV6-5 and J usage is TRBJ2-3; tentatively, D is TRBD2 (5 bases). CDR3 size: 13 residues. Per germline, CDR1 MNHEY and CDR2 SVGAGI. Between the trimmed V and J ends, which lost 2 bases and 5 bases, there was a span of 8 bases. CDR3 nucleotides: TGTGCCAGCAGTTACCTAGCAGGAGATACGCAGTATTTT. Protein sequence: CASSYLAGDTQYF.